These 5 T cell receptor beta chains came from one sample sequenced in a study of cytomegalovirus exposure and HLA in healthy donors. The PCR had 60 Vbeta and 13 Jbeta primers. Sequenced by immunoSEQ multiplex PCR; TCRdb stores in-frame clones only, minus some. With over 100,000 clones in the sample, the ten largest clones hold around 3.5%. The sample was PBMCs. The receptors shown here come from a man in his thirties or forties in good health and CMV-seronegative.

V usage is TRBV11-2 and J usage is TRBJ1-2; D is unclear. The CDR3 is 15 residues long. The V and J ends lost 2 bases and 0 bases respectively, with 10 bases between them. Germline V gives CDR1 SGHAT, CDR2 FQNNGV. CDR3 bases: TGTGCCAGCAGCTTACCCGCGGCAGCTAACTATGGCTACACCTTC. Translated, it gives CASSLPAAANYGYTF.

The gene calls are TRBV18 and TRBJ1-1, with TRBD1 matching 10 bases. The CDR3 runs 14 residues. The germline gives CDR1 KGHSH, CDR2 LQKENI. Germline trimming cut 5 bases from V and 7 bases from J; bases unmatched to any gene: 7. The CDR3 DNA reads as TGTGCCAGCTCAGTCGGGACAGGGGCCCTTGAAGCTTTCTTT. Amino acids: CASSVGTGALEAFF. Full variable domain (remainder filled in from reference TRBV18 and TRBJ1-1): NAGVMQNPRHLVRRRGQEARLRCSPMKGHSHVYWYRQLPEEGLKFMVYLQKENIIDESGMPKERFSAEFPKEGPSILRIQQVVRGDSAAYFCASSVGTGALEAFFGQGTRLTVV.

V and J are TRBV6-6 and TRBJ1-1; D may be TRBD1 (6 bases). Germline values: CDR1 MNHNY, CDR2 SVGAGI (reference sequence). This CDR3 is built from 14 residues. The V end was cut by 10 bases, the J end by 2 bases, with 17 bases between. The DNA for the CDR3 is TGTGCCACCTCAATTCTACAGGGAAACACTGAAGCTTTCTTT. This codes for CATSILQGNTEAFF.

The V call is TRBV27, the J call TRBJ2-7; maybe TRBD1 (6 bases). Germline CDR1 reads MNHEY; CDR2 reads SMNVEV (reference sequence). This CDR3 is 17 amino acids long. V shed 5 bases and J shed 0 bases, with 20 bases lying between them. The CDR3 sequence is CASSVDRHRESSYEQYF. The CDR3, as DNA: TGTGCCAGCAGTGTCGACCGTCACAGGGAGAGCTCCTACGAGCAGTACTTC.

The rearrangement uses TRBV6-5 and TRBJ2-7; 9 bases align to TRBD1. In germline, CDR1 is MNHEY, CDR2 SVGAGI. The ends lost 7 bases at V and 1 base at J; junction bases unmatched: 8. The CDR3 covers 15 residues. CDR3 nucleotide sequence: TGTGCCAGCACCGCACGGGACAGGGCTTCCTACGAGCAGTACTTC. It translates to CASTARDRASYEQYF.